This paragraph covers one T cell receptor (beta chain) sequence. The sample is drawn from a study of blood T cell repertoires in COVID-19. In germline, CDR1 is SGHRS, CDR2 YFSETQ. CDR3 length equals 15 residues. V was shortened by 0 bases and J by 2 bases, with 12 bases between the two germline ends. Generated by immunoSEQ multiplex PCR, the TCRdb table keeps only in-frame clones and is missing some. The table records fewer than 300,000 clones, 80% to 90% of them present only once. This clonotype was sampled from a woman aged 25 to 45 who had recovered from COVID-19. The genes are TRBV5-1 and TRBJ2-7; maybe TRBD1 (5 bases). The sequenced material came from PBMCs or T cells enriched from blood (not recorded which). The CDR3 DNA is TGCGCCAGCAGCTTGGAAGGGGTAGTACCCTACGAGCAGTACTTC. Translating it yields CASSLEGVVPYEQYF.